This is a list of T cell receptor beta chains from one sample in a study of CD8+ T cells in alopecia areata. Method: immunoSEQ multiplex PCR; TCRdb's copy keeps in-frame clones and lacks some. The repertoire includes under 350,000 clones, nearly 60% of them detected once, and less than 2% sits in the top ten. Material: CD4+ T cells sorted from blood, obtained at week 24, from a patient treated with tofacitinib. The origin of the receptors is a human donor with alopecia areata. The CDR3 runs from the conserved cysteine through the conserved F or W. The D gene is left open where the match is weak. Some rows mark clone size as missing; the rest say once, few, many or name a class of expanded clone.

NA	TRBV5-6	TRBJ2-3	NA	CASSSPAGPDTQYF
NA	TRBV27	TRBJ2-1	NA	CASSLERAPSYNEQFF
TRBD1	TRBV30	TRBJ2-1	NA	CAWGQGHNEQFF
NA	TRBV2	NA	NA	CASSVGWRGEQYF
NA	TRBV28	TRBJ2-2	few	CASTHRVGELFF
NA	TRBV30	TRBJ2-7	NA	CAWNARGDEQYF
NA	TRBV29-1	TRBJ1-2	few	CSGRGDGYTF
NA	TRBV30	TRBJ1-6	once	CAWSVTARSYNSPLHF
NA	TRBV11-1	TRBJ2-6	few	CASRPRAGTGANVLTF
NA	TRBV7-2	TRBJ1-2	few	CASSPLGRVANYGYTF
NA	TRBV5-1	TRBJ2-5	few	CASSSGLGGWETQYF
TRBD2	TRBV10-3	TRBJ2-5	NA	CAIRDSGGQTQYF
NA	TRBV29-1	TRBJ1-4	few	CSVEPRANEKLFF
NA	TRBV29-1	TRBJ1-3	NA	CSASDYSGNTIYF
NA	TRBV6-5	TRBJ1-1	NA	CASSRRTLVNTEAFF
TRBD2	TRBV2	TRBJ2-1	NA	CASSEASGGYNEQFF
TRBD1	TRBV9	TRBJ2-3	NA	CASSVSGQGQDTQYF
NA	TRBV2	TRBJ1-6	NA	CASSGVNNSPLHF
NA	TRBV7-3	TRBJ1-6	NA	CASSLTGTANSPLHF
TRBD1	TRBV28	TRBJ1-5	NA	CASSPRWDRGRNQPQHF
NA	TRBV30	TRBJ2-3	NA	CAWSVGGAPDTQYF
TRBD1	TRBV30	TRBJ1-6	NA	CAWSAQGSRNSPLHF
NA	TRBV5-4	TRBJ1-1	NA	CASSSAEGMNTEAFF
NA	TRBV30	TRBJ2-1	few	CAWSPSLREQFF
NA	TRBV29-1	TRBJ2-7	NA	CSVVGTTTAYEQYF
NA	TRBV28	TRBJ2-1	few	CASSLSRAGTNEQFF
NA	TRBV7-8	TRBJ1-5	NA	CASSLLPGTSNQPQHF
NA	TRBV23-1	TRBJ2-3	few	CASSQGGADGGNTQYF
NA	TRBV20-1	TRBJ1-4	NA	CSARENEKLFF
NA	TRBV30	NA	NA	CAWSVLKYEQYF
NA	TRBV29-1	TRBJ2-5	NA	CSAFAGSVRSQYF
NA	TRBV10-3	TRBJ2-5	NA	CAIGGRETQYF
NA	TRBV15	TRBJ2-6	few	CATSRQGFGANVLTF
TRBD1	TRBV4-2	TRBJ2-1	few	CASTPGGKGSFSSYNEQFF
NA	TRBV18	TRBJ1-2	NA	CASSPPGKVGYTF
NA	TRBV4-1	TRBJ2-7	NA	CASSSLSTYEQYF
NA	TRBV6-6	TRBJ2-7	few	CASSYQSDSYEQYF
NA	TRBV5-6	TRBJ1-1	NA	CASSLDSRTEAFF
TRBD1	TRBV18	TRBJ2-7	few	CASSPDRASYEQYF
NA	TRBV29-1	TRBJ1-1	NA	CSVEDRTSNTEAFF
NA	TRBV25-1	TRBJ1-2	NA	CASSESGPWGYTF
TRBD2	TRBV7-6	TRBJ2-2	NA	CASSPRGGGGATTGELFF
NA	TRBV7-9	TRBJ1-5	NA	CASGQDNQPQHF
TRBD2	TRBV2	TRBJ2-2	NA	CASSVTSGANTGELFF
TRBD2	TRBV4-1	TRBJ2-1	NA	CASSQDFERGWNEQFF
NA	TRBV7-9	TRBJ2-7	NA	CASSLLIYEQYF
NA	TRBV7-3	TRBJ2-5	NA	CASSFRGQEATQYF
NA	TRBV28	TRBJ2-5	few	CASSPGGIETQYF
NA	TRBV4-2	TRBJ2-2	few	CASSPLDGTGELFF
TRBD2	TRBV5-1	TRBJ2-3	few	CASSLGLAGADTQYF
NA	TRBV28	TRBJ1-1	few	CASSRRANTEAFF
TRBD2	TRBV9	TRBJ2-1	NA	CASSVVAASGGAVRGEQFF
NA	TRBV29-1	TRBJ2-3	NA	CSVAGPSTDTQYF
NA	TRBV19	TRBJ1-5	NA	CASSIGRRGQPQHF
TRBD1	TRBV30	TRBJ2-1	NA	CAWNYGTGSKEEQFF
NA	TRBV19	TRBJ1-2	few	CASSMAKGDGYTF
NA	TRBV18	TRBJ2-5	NA	CASSLDQETQYF